The 8 T cell receptor beta chains presented below share a single source sample, sequenced in a study of Ad26.COV2.S vaccination and SARS-CoV-2 variants. Treatment: about 20 received Ad26.COV2.S at low or high dose, single or two shots; roughly five received placebo; per-sample allocation not given. Collection of the samples took place on day 63 after the first injection of vaccine or placebo. Profiling relied on immunoSEQ multiplex PCR, and the TCRdb table lists in-frame clones only, not all of them. Of about 400,000 clones listed, about four fifths are singletons. The sample consisted of peripheral blood, taken in a trial of Ad26.COV2.S vaccine versus placebo. These receptor sequences come from a person between 18 and 60 years old who received the Ad26.COV2.S COVID-19 vaccine or a placebo.

V is TRBV29-1 and J is TRBJ1-1; D gene unclear. The germline V gene has CDR1 SQVTM and CDR2 ANQGSEA. The CDR3 consists of 13 residues. Trimming left V 7 bases short and J 1 base short, with 13 bases between. The CDR3 here is CSAAFRGNTEAFF. The CDR3 bases are TGCAGCGCCGCGTTTCGGGGGAACACTGAAGCTTTCTTT. The full variable domain, in which reference TRBV29-1 and TRBJ1-1 provide the parts outside the CDR3, is SAVISQKPSRDICQRGTSLTIQCQVDSQVTMMFWYRQQPGQSLTLIATANQGSEATYESGFVIDKFPISRPNLTFSTLTVSNMSPEDSSIYLCSAAFRGNTEAFFGQGTRLTVV.

This clone has only a few counts. V is TRBV24-1 and J is TRBJ2-2, with a possible D match to TRBD1 (6 bases). Trimming took 0 bases from V and 6 from J, leaving 13 bases between them. CDR1 and CDR2 from the germline V gene are KGHDR and SFDVKD. CDR3 size: 16 residues. CDR3 loop: CATSDLGRGGPGELFF. The CDR3 DNA follows: TGTGCCACCAGTGATTTGGGCAGGGGCGGGCCCGGGGAGCTGTTTTTT.

The rearrangement joins TRBV4-3 to TRBJ2-3; no reliable D call. CDR3 size: 12 residues. Germline-derived CDR1 and CDR2 are LGHNA and YSLEER. The V end lost 2 bases, the J end lost 6 bases, and 6 bases lay between the germline ends. CDR3 DNA sequence: TGCGCCAGCAGCCAAACAAGGGATACGCAGTATTTT. Protein: CASSQTRDTQYF.

In regard to this clone: The identical CDR3 is also encoded by other nucleotide sequences in the sample. This chain joins TRBV5-1 and TRBJ2-5; D unclear. This CDR3 is built from 12 residues. CDR1 is SGHRS and CDR2 is YFSETQ in the germline V gene. The V end was cut by 2 bases, the J end by 1 base, with 3 bases between. The CDR3 region is CASSFPQETQYF. CDR3 bases: TGCGCCAGCAGCTTCCCCCAAGAGACCCAGTACTTC.

This clone has just a few counts. The chain couples TRBV19 to TRBJ1-2; no firm D call. Trimming stripped 1 base from V and 4 bases from J, with 16 bases between. Germline V lookup: CDR1 LNHDA, CDR2 SQIVND (reference sequence). The CDR3 contains 16 residues. The CDR3 nucleotides are TGTGCCAGTAGTATAGTTTGGCGGTCTTGGAGCTATGGCTACACCTTC. This sequence encodes CASSIVWRSWSYGYTF.

With regard to this clone: One end of the junction does not line up with germline, which may come from a read error. The genes are TRBV6-5 and TRBJ2-3; D not resolved. Germline V gene lookup returns CDR1 MNHEY and CDR2 SVGAGI. CDR3 length: 11 residues. CDR3 DNA: TGTGCCAGCAGCCTTTTATGGGCGCCCGAGTTT. Its protein is CASSLLWAPEF.

The rearrangement links TRBV5-4 to TRBJ2-5, with 10 bases identical to TRBD2. Looked up from germline, CDR1 is SGHNT and CDR2 is YYREEE (reference sequence). Losses at the gene ends were 4 bases for V and 1 base for J; bases not matched to a gene: 7. The CDR3 has 16 amino acids. The CDR3 bases are TGTGCCAGCAGCGGGACTAGCGCCGTCCCCCAAGAGACCCAGTACTTC. Amino acid sequence: CASSGTSAVPQETQYF.

This clone was recorded a few times. V and J are TRBV5-5 and TRBJ1-6; TRBD1 matches 7 bases. The CDR3 extends over 13 amino acids. CDR1 and CDR2 from the germline V gene are SGHKS and YYEKEE (reference sequence). V gave up 2 bases and J gave up 10 bases; unmatched junction bases: 3. CDR3 in DNA: TGTGCCAGCAGCTTAACAGGGGTCTCACCCCTCCACTTT. Its protein is CASSLTGVSPLHF. Combining the CDR3 with reference TRBV5-5 and TRBJ1-6 gives the whole variable domain DAGVTQSPTHLIKTRGQQVTLRCSPISGHKSVSWYQQVLGQGPQFIFQYYEKEERGRGNFPDRFSARQFPNYSSELNVNALLLGDSALYLCASSLTGVSPLHFGNGTRLTVT.